This T cell receptor beta chain was obtained from a study of T cells in Graves' hyperthyroidism and ophthalmopathy. Amplification of TCR beta CDR3 regions was performed using RNA transcripts as template. Researchers ran a first-round RT-PCR on the TCR CDR3 using the HTBI primer set. Each CDR3 protein is one row after TCRdb ran MiXCR on the multiplex PCR reads. The sample lists around 300,000 distinct CDR3 sequences; roughly 22% were seen once. Losses at the gene ends were 6 bases for V and 7 bases for J; bases not matched to a gene: 6. This CDR3 region has 14 residues. Germline lookup yields CDR1 MNHEY and CDR2 SMNVEV (reference sequence). This clonotype appeared many times. Patients affected by ophthalmopathy presented a Clinical Activity Score of at least 3, a NOSPECS grade of at least 4, and disease duration below 3 months. Uncontrolled infection, other autoimmune disease, pregnancy and lactation each barred patients from inclusion. Diagnoses used clinical symptoms, serum thyroxine and TRAb, thyroid ultrasound and orbital computed tomography.

The V call is TRBV27, the J call TRBJ1-6; 7 bases are shared with TRBD1. Sample: blood. This clonotype was sampled from a man aged 25 to 45 with Graves' ophthalmopathy. Here the CDR3 reads CASSSGTANSPLHF. CDR3 in DNA: TGTGCCAGCAGCTCCGGGACAGCAAATTCACCCCTCCACTTT.